This T cell receptor beta chain was profiled in a study of vaccination and CD4 T cells after COVID-19. As for the study in general: Post-COVID specimens were obtained a median approximately 95 days after diagnosis (range 35 to 161).

The sample holds one count of this clonotype. Its specificity is unknown. Whole-study results and caveats: SARS-CoV-2-reactive clonotype medians increased from approximately 21 to 40, not significantly. Convalescent patients displayed spike mono-reactivity in 304 of 307 vaccine-specific clones.

Germline V gene sequence: CDR1 SGHVS, CDR2 FNYEAQ. The CDR3 is 13 amino acids. Trimming took off 2 bases at V and 9 bases at J, with 11 bases between the two ends. Sample treatment: roughly ten-day PBMC culture with coronavirus spike peptide pools or control peptides (ViraFEST assay). The unexposed donor provided CD4+ T cells, which were taken before the COVID-19 pandemic (2011-2018). Using peptide pools, antigen-specific T cells were expanded in ViraFEST before TCRs were sequenced. Sequencing of DNA taken from cultured CD4+ T cells relied on the Oncomine TCR Beta short-read assay. MiXCR, run by TCRdb on the PCR reads, gives a single entry per CDR3 protein. The sample includes nearly 5,500 distinct CDR3 sequences, roughly 60% of them seen just once.

The rearrangement uses TRBV7-6 and TRBJ2-4; TRBD2 might be the D (6 bases). This receptor was obtained from a human donor in good health. The specimen was CD4+ T cells from blood, cultured in vitro. This CDR3 is CASSLSRGSIQYF. The DNA for the CDR3 is TGTGCCAGCAGCTTATCTCGGGGGAGCATTCAGTACTTC.